The present TCR beta chain was sequenced within a study of CD8 T cells in Susac syndrome (dated by TCRdb to the late 2010s). About the investigation overall: Of the Susac syndrome patients who were sequenced, about six had clinically active disease and 8 or 9 were in clinical remission. Repertoire sequencing was used to test whether CD8+ T cell activation and differentiation in Susac syndrome was antigen driven. At blood withdrawal, Susac syndrome patients were therapy-naive, treated with corticosteroids (with IVIg additionally given to some), or treated with IVIg alone.

In the case of this clonotype: The antigen it recognizes is unknown. No qualities accompany the bases; no much larger clone lies one base away.

The cysteine opens and the phenylalanine closes a CDR3 of 14 amino acids. The DNA shown is the 42-base CDR3, in frame from base 1. Via the germline V gene, CDR1 is MDHEN and CDR2 SYDVKM. The germline V and J ends show losses of 7 bases and 2 bases respectively, and no gene match explains 5 bases of the junction. Peripheral blood CD8+ and CD4+ T cells from healthy donors, Susac syndrome patients and multiple sclerosis patients were profiled by high-throughput TCR beta sequencing. Susac syndrome patients met recently defined diagnostic criteria for definite or probable disease. Bulk CD8+ and CD4+ T cells were purified by magnetic negative isolation, while CD8+ TEMRA cells were enriched using FACS. Blood was collected in EDTA tubes and processed within 24 hours, with PBMCs isolated through density gradient centrifugation. PBMCs destined for TCR sequencing were cryopreserved in liquid nitrogen and later thawed in a 37 °C water bath. Purity of sorted or isolated CD4+, CD8+ and CD8+ TEMRA cells was at least 90%.

What the authors observed across the whole study: The study acknowledged that relatively few individuals were included in the TCR sequencing and HLA analysis. In patients with Susac syndrome, the CD4+ T cell repertoire showed no detectable clonal expansion.

RNA was extracted using the RNeasy kit, and roughly 0.5 to 1 microgram was reverse transcribed with random hexamers. The immunoSEQ multiplex PCR assay, covering 54 Vbeta and 13 Jbeta segments, was used to amplify TCR beta CDR3 regions. PCR amplification bias was corrected using a synthetic template baseline for primer optimization and computational correction. Concerning the study's data processing: Reads were assigned to V, D and J genes according to IMGT and analyzed in immunoSEQ Analyzer, with only productive sequences retained. Clonality was computed as one minus Shannon entropy normalized by log2 of the number of productive unique sequences. For each patient and control, public and private clones were evaluated within the 100 most prevalent clones. Susac-specific clones were defined as absent from healthy and MS cohorts, some 1,000 published viral clones and other ImmuneACCESS disease sequences. The public reads were run again by TCRdb, first through fastp at Q25 and then through MiXCR, and only productive beta chains were kept. Merged by CDR3 protein, the rows form single entries marked with the most common genes and DNA. The V and J calls here are based on TCRdb, not the publication. In this sample the table shows around 170,000 distinct CDR3 sequences, approximately 94% of which occur a single time. Clones ranked in the top ten supply approximately 0.098% of the sample.

Sequenced input: CD4+ T cells from PBMCs. The source of this sequence is a human donor with Susac syndrome. The chain employs TRBV28 and TRBJ2-5, with 9 junctional bases fitting TRBD2. The CDR3 protein: CASTPSGDQETQYF. DNA sequence: TGTGCCAGCACACCTAGCGGGGATCAAGAGACCCAGTACTTC.